The 21 T cell receptor beta chains below all came from one sample that was sequenced in a study of blood T cell repertoires in COVID-19. TCRdb's copy holds only in-frame clones and misses some; the assay was immunoSEQ multiplex PCR. The sample shows around 250,000 clones, over 80% of them seen only once. Sequenced input: PBMCs or T cells enriched from blood (not recorded which). The receptors originated from a woman under 40 with acute COVID-19.

This chain connects TRBV19 to TRBJ1-4; no firm D call. Looked up from germline, CDR1 is LNHDA and CDR2 is SQIVND (reference sequence). Trimming took 9 bases from V and 8 from J, leaving 16 bases between them. The CDR3 spans 13 residues. CDR3 loop: CASQRVRGEKLFF. Here the CDR3 DNA reads TGTGCCAGCCAACGGGTTCGTGGGGAAAAACTGTTTTTT. Using reference TRBV19 and TRBJ1-4 for the parts outside the CDR3, the full variable domain is DGGITQSPKYLFRKEGQNVTLSCEQNLNHDAMYWYRQDPGQGLRLIYYSQIVNDFQKGDIAEGYSVSREKKESFPLTVTSAQKNPTAFYLCASQRVRGEKLFFGSGTQLSVL.

The table lists this clone with a count of one. The chain joins TRBV7-3 to TRBJ2-6; D is undetermined. Trimming removed 5 bases from V and 3 bases from J, with 11 bases in between. CDR1 is SGHTA and CDR2 is FQGTGA in the germline V gene. This CDR3 is built from 15 residues. The DNA for the CDR3 is TGTGCCAGCAGCGAATTCGGTGGTGGGGCCAACGTCCTGACTTTC. Its protein is CASSEFGGGANVLTF.

J is TRBJ2-3 and V is TRBV2; TRBD2 agrees at 9 bases. Germline loops: CDR1 SNHLY, CDR2 FYNNEI. The length of the CDR3 is 15 residues. The junction had 7 bases not matched to a gene; V was cut back by 4 bases and J by 5 bases. CDR3 in amino acids: CASSVLAGSIDTQYF. CDR3 bases: TGTGCCAGCAGTGTCCTAGCGGGAAGTATAGATACGCAGTATTTT.

The J gene is TRBJ2-3, the V gene TRBV7-2; 8 bases line up with TRBD2. CDR1 is SGHTA, CDR2 FQGNSA, per germline. V dropped 0 bases and J dropped 6; count of bases not matched to a gene: 8. CDR3 length equals 16 residues. CDR3 residues: CASSLAMGTSADTQYF. CDR3 bases: TGTGCCAGCAGCTTAGCCATGGGGACTAGTGCGGATACGCAGTATTTT.

V gene TRBV2 combines with J gene TRBJ1-3; D remains ambiguous. Germline CDR1 and CDR2: SNHLY and FYNNEI. The CDR3 consists of 17 residues. Between the trimmed V and J ends, which lost 2 bases and 0 bases, there was a span of 14 bases. In nucleotides, the CDR3 is TGTGCCAGCAGTGAATCGGAGGCACGGACCTCTGGAAACACCATATATTTT. Protein product: CASSESEARTSGNTIYF. Combining the CDR3 with reference TRBV2 and TRBJ1-3 gives the whole variable domain EPEVTQTPSHQVTQMGQEVILRCVPISNHLYFYWYRQILGQKVEFLVSFYNNEISEKSEIFDDQFSVERPDGSNFTLKIRSTKLEDSAMYFCASSESEARTSGNTIYFGEGSWLTVV.

This chain links TRBV12-3 or TRBV12-4 with TRBJ1-5; D gene unclear. The CDR3 loop spans 13 amino acids. Trimming removed 6 bases at V and 7 bases at J, with 13 bases between. The CDR3 DNA follows: TGTGCCAGCAGCTACTCTTCTCGGCAGCCCCAGCATTTT. Translated, it gives CASSYSSRQPQHF.

The CDR3 here is CASSQSGTWESGANVLTF. In nucleotides, the CDR3 is TGTGCCAGCAGCCAATCCGGGACTTGGGAATCTGGGGCCAACGTCCTGACTTTC. The chain employs TRBV3-1 (or the pseudogene TRBV3-2) and TRBJ2-6; a possible D gene is TRBD2 (6 bases). Germline V gives CDR1 LGHDT, CDR2 YNNKEL (reference sequence). Trimming shortened V by 2 bases and J by 1 base, and 15 bases separated the two germline ends. CDR3 size: 18 residues.

The gene calls are TRBV28 and TRBJ1-1; D not certain. The CDR3 is made up of 19 amino acids. Looked up from germline, CDR1 is MDHEN and CDR2 is SYDVKM. V dropped 4 bases and J dropped 1 base, with 25 bases sitting between them. The CDR3, as DNA: TGTGCCAGCAGTTCGATATCCCGGTCGCCCAACCCAGGGAACACTGAAGCTTTCTTT. Translation gives CASSSISRSPNPGNTEAFF. Drawing the rest from reference TRBV28 and TRBJ1-1, the complete variable domain is DVKVTQSSRYLVKRTGEKVFLECVQDMDHENMFWYRQDPGLGLRLIYFSYDVKMKEKGDIPEGYSVSREKKERFSLILESASTNQTSMYLCASSSISRSPNPGNTEAFFGQGTRLTVV.

The gene calls are TRBV23-1 and TRBJ1-2, with unresolved D. TRBV23-1 is marked as an open reading frame, function uncertain. The CDR3 sequence is 15 residues long. Trimming took off 2 bases at V and 2 bases at J, with 12 bases between the two ends. For the CDR3, the DNA is TGCGCCAGCAGTCAAAAAGCGAACCCGAACTATGGCTACACCTTC. It yields the protein CASSQKANPNYGYTF.

The chain joins TRBV4-1 to TRBJ1-1; TRBD1 aligns across 8 bases. The CDR3 sequence is 20 residues long. The germline gives CDR1 MGHRA, CDR2 YSYEKL. The V gene end was trimmed by 0 bases and the J gene end by 0 bases; junction bases not matched to a gene: 15. CDR3: CASSQDPYRPVTGVNTEAFF. CDR3 bases: TGCGCCAGCAGCCAAGACCCCTACCGTCCCGTGACAGGGGTGAACACTGAAGCTTTCTTT.

The chain employs TRBV18 and TRBJ2-2; TRBD2 might be the D (6 bases). This CDR3 region has 15 residues. The germline V gene has CDR1 KGHSH and CDR2 LQKENI. The V end was cut by 6 bases, the J end by 5 bases, with 16 bases between. The CDR3 DNA follows: TGTGCCAGCTCCTTGACTAGTGATCCGACCGGGGAGCTGTTTTTT. This translates into CASSLTSDPTGELFF.

This chain uses TRBV5-5 with TRBJ1-1, with D possibly being TRBD1 (5 bases). The V gene's germline CDR1 is SGHKS and CDR2 YYEKEE (reference sequence). The V and J ends lost 5 bases and 7 bases respectively, with 15 bases between them. CDR3 length: 13 residues. For the CDR3, the DNA is TGTGCCAGCAGTTTTGGAGCTAGGGGTGAAGCTTTCTTT. Its translation: CASSFGARGEAFF.

This clone was recorded once. This sequence joins TRBV4-1 and TRBJ2-1; D gene unclear. Germline V gives CDR1 MGHRA, CDR2 YSYEKL. CDR3 size: 13 residues. Between the trimmed V and J ends, which lost 2 bases and 9 bases, there was a span of 11 bases. CDR3 bases: TGCGCCAGCAGCCAACTACTACCCGGTGAGCAGTTCTTC. Amino acid sequence: CASSQLLPGEQFF.

The genes are TRBV28 and TRBJ2-3; 7 nucleotides agree with TRBD2. The CDR3 length is 13 residues. CDR1 and CDR2 from the germline V gene are MDHEN and SYDVKM. With V trimmed by 10 bases and J by 2 bases, 6 bases remained unmatched. The CDR3 spells CATGLEVTDTQYF. The CDR3 DNA reads as TGTGCCACCGGACTAGAGGTCACAGATACGCAGTATTTT.

The chain links TRBV6-2 or TRBV6-3 to TRBJ2-1; 8 positions match TRBD2. With V trimmed by 4 bases and J by 7 bases, 9 bases remained unmatched. This CDR3 is 15 amino acids long. CDR1 and CDR2 from the germline V gene are MNHEY and SVGEGT. CDR3 sequence: CASSSAGDKRNEQFF. In DNA, the CDR3 is TGTGCCAGCAGTTCAGCGGGAGACAAACGAAATGAGCAGTTCTTC.

The CDR3 DNA is TGTGCCAGCAGCTTAGACCCCGGGACAGGAATTGCCCATGGCTACACCTTC. Translation gives CASSLDPGTGIAHGYTF. The chain carries TRBV7-2 and TRBJ1-2, with 8 bases that match TRBD1. Germline V gene sequence: CDR1 SGHTA, CDR2 FQGNSA. CDR3 length: 17 residues. After removal of 1 base from V and 6 bases from J, the junction contained 13 bases not matched to a gene.

The rearrangement links TRBV27 to TRBJ2-3, with D tentatively TRBD1 (5 bases). Between the trimmed V and J ends, which lost 5 bases and 5 bases, there was a span of 8 bases. CDR1 and CDR2 (germline): MNHEY, SMNVEV (reference sequence). This CDR3 spans 12 amino acids. CDR3 protein: CASSPTGDTQYF. The CDR3 coding sequence is TGTGCCAGCAGTCCCACAGGAGATACGCAGTATTTT.

V usage is TRBV7-2 and J usage is TRBJ1-2, with D possibly matching TRBD1 (5 bases). Germline lookup yields CDR1 SGHTA and CDR2 FQGNSA. The CDR3 contains 16 residues. Trimming pared 5 bases from V and 4 bases from J, leaving 20 bases between. In nucleotides, the CDR3 is TGTGCCAGCAGCGGCGACAGCCGTCCCTCTACCTATGGCTACACCTTC. This codes for CASSGDSRPSTYGYTF.

V gene TRBV13 combines with J gene TRBJ2-1; 8 bases agree with TRBD2. CDR1 and CDR2 from the germline V gene are PRHDT and FYEKMQ (reference sequence). The CDR3 has 15 residues. The V segment lost 3 bases and the J segment 7 bases; nucleotides outside the gene matches: 8. As DNA, the CDR3 is TGTGCCAGCAGCTTTAGCGGGGCTCAGGTAAATGAGCAGTTCTTC. The encoded protein is CASSFSGAQVNEQFF.

The chain employs TRBV27 and TRBJ2-7; no clear D. The CDR3 has 14 residues. Germline V gene lookup returns CDR1 MNHEY and CDR2 SMNVEV (reference sequence). The V gene lost 0 bases and the J gene lost 6 bases, with 12 bases spanning the gap. The CDR3, as DNA: TGTGCCAGCAGTTTATCTAGCTCTTCCAGCGAGCAGTACTTC. Protein: CASSLSSSSSEQYF.

This chain connects TRBV3-1 (or the pseudogene TRBV3-2) to TRBJ2-7; D possibly corresponds to TRBD2 (6 bases). The CDR3 extends over 12 amino acids. V lost 5 bases and J lost 4, with 9 bases in between. CDR1 and CDR2 from the germline V gene are LGHDT and YNNKEL (reference sequence). CDR3: CASSIGGYEQYF. CDR3 bases: TGTGCCAGCAGCATTGGGGGGTACGAGCAGTACTTC.